Described below is a single TCR beta chain sequence and its context. What it recognizes is unknown. The data are from a study of cytomegalovirus exposure and HLA in healthy donors. Overall study results and limits: Later analysis reportedly placed an Asian-associated ancestry cluster below the roughly 600-donor mean in N-insertions. Earlier analysis found most TCR beta V segments productive about 87% or about 30% of the time. The authors excluded some V segments, including TRBV6-2 and TRBV6-3, as indistinguishable.

CDR1 and CDR2 from the germline V gene are LNHDA and SQIVND (reference sequence). After removal of 5 bases from V and 4 bases from J, the junction contained 2 bases not matched to a gene. There are 14 residues in the CDR3. The study ran its PCR with 60 Vbeta and 13 Jbeta primers. Original processing notes: The count from a later analysis was 65 million to 90 million unique TCR beta chains, around 11 million of them shared. Generated by immunoSEQ multiplex PCR, the TCRdb table keeps only in-frame clones and is missing some. Clonal size and the V and J genes are those of that table, whereas D and trimming came from the DNA. The sample lists 180,000 or so clones; 75% to 80% were seen once.

The sequence was collected from a man between 50 and 59 years old in good health and CMV-seropositive. This chain connects TRBV19 to TRBJ2-3, with 11 nucleotides matching TRBD2. The sample consisted of PBMCs. The CDR3 region has the DNA TGTGCCAGTAGTCTTAGCGGGGGGGCAGATACGCAGTATTTT. Translation: CASSLSGGADTQYF. Full variable domain (outside the CDR3, taken from reference TRBV19 and TRBJ2-3): DGGITQSPKYLFRKEGQNVTLSCEQNLNHDAMYWYRQDPGQGLRLIYYSQIVNDFQKGDIAEGYSVSREKKESFPLTVTSAQKNPTAFYLCASSLSGGADTQYFGPGTRLTVL.